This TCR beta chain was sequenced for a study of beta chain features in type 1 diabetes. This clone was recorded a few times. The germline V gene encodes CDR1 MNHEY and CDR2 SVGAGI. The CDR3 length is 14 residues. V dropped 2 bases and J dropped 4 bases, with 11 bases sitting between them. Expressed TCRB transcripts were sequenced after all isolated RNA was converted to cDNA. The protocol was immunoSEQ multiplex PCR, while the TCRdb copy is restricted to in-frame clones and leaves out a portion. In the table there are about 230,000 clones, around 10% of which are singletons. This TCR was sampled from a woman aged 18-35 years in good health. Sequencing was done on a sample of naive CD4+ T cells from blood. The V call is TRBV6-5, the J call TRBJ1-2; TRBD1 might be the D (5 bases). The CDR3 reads CASSYGAGSYGYTF. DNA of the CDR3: TGTGCCAGCAGTTACGGGGCAGGATCCTATGGCTACACCTTC.